This is a list of T cell receptor beta chains from one sample in a study of blood T cells in healthy people across ages. TCRdb analysed the 5' RACE reads with MiXCR anew, one entry per CDR3 protein. Here the sample spans over 1.5 million distinct CDR3 sequences, about 50% being singletons. Sequenced: blood. The receptors here all came from a woman aged 35 to 49 in good health. The CDR3 runs from the conserved cysteine through the conserved F or W. D genes are given only for firm matches. Clone size is shown for a subset of rows, as once, few, many or a class of expanded clone.

TGTGCCAGCAGCCAAGCACTAGCGGGGGCGTTCACAGATACGCAGTATTTT	CASSQALAGAFTDTQYF	TRBV4-2	TRBD2	TRBJ2-3	few
TGTGCCAGCAGCTTCTCCGCGCTTGGCACAGATACGCAGTATTTT	CASSFSALGTDTQYF	TRBV7-2	.	TRBJ2-3	few
TGTGCCAGCAGTTTTGACAGGGGGCGAGATACGCAGTATTTT	CASSFDRGRDTQYF	TRBV27	TRBD1	TRBJ2-3	many
TGTGCCATCAGTGCAGCGGGGGCCCTTCAAGAGACCCAGTACTTC	CAISAAGALQETQYF	TRBV10-3	TRBD2	TRBJ2-5	few
TGTGCCATCAGGACGACCGACAGGCGCTCCTACGAGCAGTACTTC	CAIRTTDRRSYEQYF	TRBV10-3	.	TRBJ2-7	.
TGTGCCTCCGACTCGAGGACAGGGGGTCTCGAGCAGTACTTC	CASDSRTGGLEQYF	TRBV6-2/TRBV6-3	TRBD1	TRBJ2-7	.
TGCGCCAGCCAAGTTACAGGGGTTTTAGAGACCCAGTACTTC	CASQVTGVLETQYF	TRBV5-1	TRBD1	TRBJ2-5	.
TGTGCCATCAGTGAGTCGGGGGCAGGTGATGTTGGCGAGCAGTACTTC	CAISESGAGDVGEQYF	TRBV10-3	.	TRBJ2-7	.
TGTGCCAGCAGTTTCCATGGCTCTGGGGCCAACGTCCTGACTTTC	CASSFHGSGANVLTF	TRBV12-3/TRBV12-4	.	TRBJ2-6	.
TGTGCCAGCAGTTACTCGGTGCCCTCAGATACGCAGTATTTT	CASSYSVPSDTQYF	TRBV6-5	.	TRBJ2-3	.
TGTGCCAGCAGCTTTGTGACTCCCTCTTCACCCCTCCACTTT	CASSFVTPSSPLHF	TRBV7-2	.	TRBJ1-6	few
TGTGCCAGCAGTACCGGGGGGGGGTCTGCAGATACGCAGTATTTT	CASSTGGGSADTQYF	TRBV6-6	TRBD2	TRBJ2-3	.
TGCGCCAGCAGCCAACAACAGGGGGCAGGTGGCTACACCTTC	CASSQQQGAGGYTF	TRBV4-1	TRBD1	TRBJ1-2	.
TGTGCCAGCAGCATGACAGCCTACTATGGCTACACCTTC	CASSMTAYYGYTF	TRBV7-6	.	TRBJ1-2	.
TGCGCCAGCAGCTTGGACGGTCGGTCCCAAGAGACCCAGTACTTC	CASSLDGRSQETQYF	TRBV5-1	.	TRBJ2-5	.
TGTGCCAGCAGTTTAGCCAATCCCTTAGCGGGGGATCCCTACGAGCAGTACTTC	CASSLANPLAGDPYEQYF	TRBV12-3/TRBV12-4	TRBD2	TRBJ2-7	.
TGTGCCAGCAGCTTTAGTCGGTCCAATGAAAAACTGTTTTTT	CASSFSRSNEKLFF	TRBV7-2	.	TRBJ1-4	few
TGCAGCGTACGGGGACAGAAAAACATTCAGTACTTC	CSVRGQKNIQYF	TRBV29-1	TRBD1	TRBJ2-4	.
TGTGCCAGTAGTATTGGGGGAGGGAGCAATCAGCCCCAGCATTTT	CASSIGGGSNQPQHF	TRBV19	.	TRBJ1-5	.
TGCAGTGCTTCGAAGGACGGGAGGGGAGCGGGCATTCAGTACTTC	CSASKDGRGAGIQYF	TRBV20-1	TRBD2	TRBJ2-4	.